The source of this TCR beta chain is a study of blood T cell repertoires in COVID-19. About the research overall: Acute-phase and convalescent COVID-19 samples originated in the United States, Italy and Spain. From T cells, B-cell-depleted T cells, or PBMCs came the material, which was cDNA or gDNA.

Original methodology: Estimated nucleated cell counts came from reference gene primer amplification. Generated by immunoSEQ multiplex PCR, the TCRdb table keeps only in-frame clones and is missing some. V and J calls and clone size follow that table, whereas D and trimming were derived from the DNA. This sample carries hundreds of thousands of clones, around 90% of them seen once, and the ten largest clones take approximately 3%. The CDR3 is 14 amino acids. V was trimmed by 3 bases and J by 3 bases, leaving 9 bases between them. CDR1 is KGHSH, CDR2 LQKENI, per germline. With regard to this clone: Other DNA sequences in this sample translate to the same CDR3.

Recruited during active infection, patients (from Seattle) were subsequently followed longitudinally. Specimen: peripheral blood. The TCR sequence derives from a woman between 25 and 40 years old with COVID-19, enrolled during active disease. The V gene is TRBV18, the J gene TRBJ1-3; tentatively, D is TRBD1 (6 bases). CDR3 sequence reads: CASSPTGYGNTIYF. The CDR3 coding sequence is TGTGCCAGCTCACCTACAGGGTATGGAAACACCATATATTTT.